This T cell receptor (beta chain) was found in a study of blood T cells in healthy people across ages. In the study overall: Per two T cells, template switching captured roughly one barcoded beta molecule.

The germline V gene has CDR1 MNHNS and CDR2 SASEGT. This CDR3 is built from 13 residues. Trimming took off 1 base at V and 2 bases at J, with 6 bases between the two ends. Notes on the study in general: Greater diversity and more naive CD4+ cells were seen in long-lived donors than in aged donors.

Details on this clonotype: Its antigen is unidentified.

Alongside a J-beta primer mix, a sample-barcoded 5' primer served in a second PCR lasting 7 to 11 cycles. Each CDR3 protein gets one entry after TCRdb re-called the 5' RACE reads with MiXCR. The profile covers some 1.4 million distinct CDR3 sequences, with 42% appearing a single time and 7% to 9.5% taken by the ten largest. Sequencing was done on a sample of blood. The TCR originated in a woman under 30 in good health. This chain connects TRBV6-1 to TRBJ2-7; D not resolved. CDR3 protein: CASSEVGTYEQYF. For the CDR3, the DNA is TGTGCCAGCAGTGAAGTGGGGACCTACGAGCAGTACTTC.